This TCR beta chain originates from a study of control samples from healthy donors and cancer patients. V dropped 1 base and J dropped 8 bases, with 8 bases sitting between them. Germline CDR1 is GTSNPN and CDR2 is SVGIG (reference sequence). The CDR3 spans 12 residues. Generated by immunoSEQ multiplex PCR, the TCRdb table keeps only in-frame clones and is missing some. The table lists tens of thousands of clones, about 91% of them singletons. This receptor was obtained from a man in his fifties in good health. Sample: blood. The rearrangement uses TRBV30 and TRBJ1-4, with D maybe TRBD1 (6 bases). In nucleotides, the CDR3 is TGTGCCTGGAGTGGGACAGTAGAAAAACTGTTTTTT. Translation: CAWSGTVEKLFF.